This is a list of T cell receptor beta chains from one sample in a study of OX40 agonist ivuxolimab in advanced cancers. Produced via immunoSEQ multiplex PCR; TCRdb's table is partial and in-frame only. This repertoire shows under 95,000 clones, 87% found once; its top ten account for 1.1% to 1.5%. Sample: CD4+ or CD8+ T cells sorted from blood, taken in a trial of the OX40 agonist ivuxolimab. All receptors derive from an adult with an advanced solid tumor such as melanoma, head and neck, liver or kidney cancer. Both conserved end residues are part of each CDR3. A D gene is named only where the DNA matches it firmly. Size is omitted from some rows. Given values are once, few, many or a class for expanded clones.

>TRBJ2-7|.|TRBV28|.
TGTGCCAGCAGTTTAGTTGCAGGAACGTACGAGCAGTACTTC
CASSLVAGTYEQYF
>TRBJ2-3|TRBD2|TRBV7-6|once
TGTGCCAGCAGCTTAGGATTAGGGGCGGGGGGAACAACAGATACGCAGTATTTT
CASSLGLGAGGTTDTQYF
>TRBJ2-1|.|TRBV19|.
TGTGCCAGTAGTGCCGGGTTCGGGAATGAGCAGTTCTTC
CASSAGFGNEQFF
>TRBJ1-4|.|TRBV7-9|.
TGTGCCAGCAGCCGAGAGGCAAATGAAAAACTGTTTTTT
CASSREANEKLFF
>TRBJ1-2|TRBD1|TRBV7-9|few
TGTGCCAGCAGTCGTGGGACAGCCCAAGAGGATGGCTACACCTTC
CASSRGTAQEDGYTF
>TRBJ1-1|.|TRBV28|.
TGTGCCAGCAGTTTTTTAGGAGATCTCACTGAAGCTTTCTTT
CASSFLGDLTEAFF
>TRBJ2-5|.|TRBV11-2|.
TGTGCCAGCAGCCATTCGGAGACCCAGTACTTC
CASSHSETQYF
>TRBJ2-7|.|TRBV29-1|.
TGCAGCGTGGAAAAGGCCCAGGGGACGGGCGAGCAGTACTTC
CSVEKAQGTGEQYF
>TRBJ2-2|.|TRBV5-6|once
TGTGCCACCCAAGGGCTAGGTGATTCCGGGGAGCTGTTTTTT
CATQGLGDSGELFF
>TRBJ1-5|.|TRBV6-1|.
TGTGCCAGCAGTGTTGACAGCTATCAGCCCCAGCATTTT
CASSVDSYQPQHF
>TRBJ2-3|TRBD2|TRBV6-5|.
TGTGCCAGCAGTAAACGGGGGGTAGATACGCAGTATTTT
CASSKRGVDTQYF
>TRBJ2-3|TRBD2|TRBV11-2|.
TGTGCCAGCAGCACCGGACTAGCGGCAGATACGCAGTATTTT
CASSTGLAADTQYF